These T cell receptor beta chains were read from a single sample in a study of T cells in Graves' hyperthyroidism and ophthalmopathy. One entry per CDR3 protein results from TCRdb running MiXCR on the multiplex PCR reads. Here the sample spans approximately 300,000 distinct CDR3 sequences, roughly a fifth being singletons. The sample taken for sequencing was blood. Every receptor here comes from a man aged 50-59 years with Graves' ophthalmopathy. The CDR3 runs from the conserved cysteine through the conserved F or W. Fields, in order: D gene, V gene, clone size, J gene, CDR3 length, CDR3 DNA, CDR3 protein. A D gene is named only where the DNA matches it firmly. Not all rows give a size; the values are once, few, many and, for expanded clones, a class.

>TRBD1|TRBV15|.|TRBJ2-5|19
TGTGCCACCAGCAACCACCCGGGACAGGGCAACATCCTCCAAGAGACCCAGTACTTC
CATSNHPGQGNILQETQYF
>.|TRBV6-4|few|TRBJ1-1|19
TGTGCCAGCAGTGACTCCCCCTGGGGGGGCGAGGAGACGAACACTGAAGCTTTCTTT
CASSDSPWGGEETNTEAFF
>TRBD1|TRBV7-2|few|TRBJ2-2|15
TGTGCCAGCAGCTCAAGGGGGACAGCCTCCGGGGAGCTGTTTTTT
CASSSRGTASGELFF
>TRBD1|TRBV3-1|many|TRBJ2-5|15
TGTGCCAGCAGCCAAGTCGTGGGACAGAAAGAGACCCAGTACTTC
CASSQVVGQKETQYF
>.|TRBV28|.|TRBJ2-7|11
TGTGCCACCACAGTGACCTACGAGCAGTACTTC
CATTVTYEQYF
>TRBD1|TRBV7-2|.|TRBJ2-1|15
TGTGCCAGCAGCTTAGCGTGGACAGGTTACAATGAGCAGTTCTTC
CASSLAWTGYNEQFF
>TRBD1|TRBV14|many|TRBJ2-5|16
TGTGCCAGCAGCTTGGGGACAGGCCTCCTCGGAGAGACCCAGTACTTC
CASSLGTGLLGETQYF
>TRBD2|TRBV20-1|.|TRBJ2-7|16
TGCAGTGCTGGAGATCAACTAGCGGGAGCGTCCTACGAGCAGTACTTC
CSAGDQLAGASYEQYF
>.|TRBV14|.|TRBJ1-6|14
TGTGCCAGCAGCCAAGATGGAGGGAATTCACCCCTCCACTTT
CASSQDGGNSPLHF
>.|TRBV6-1|once|TRBJ2-7|14
TGTGCCAGCAGGAAGAACTTCCAATCCTACGAGCAGTACTTC
CASRKNFQSYEQYF
>.|TRBV28|.|TRBJ2-6|17
TGTGCCAGCGCCTCGACAGGGAGGCTCTCTGGGGCCAACGTCCTGACTTTC
CASASTGRLSGANVLTF
>.|TRBV9|.|TRBJ2-3|15
TGTGCCAGCAGCGTAGTAGCCCGGGAGACAGATACGCAGTATTTT
CASSVVARETDTQYF
>.|TRBV24-1|.|TRBJ2-2|15
TGTGCCACCAGTCCAGCAGGGGCGGGCACCGGGGAGCTGTTTTTT
CATSPAGAGTGELFF
>.|TRBV7-8|many|TRBJ2-5|14
TGTGCCAGCAGCTTCAAGCGGAACCAAGAGACCCAGTACTTC
CASSFKRNQETQYF